The 3 T cell receptor beta chains reported below all come from one sample, sequenced in a study of T cell responses to AZD1222 COVID-19 vaccine. Libraries were prepared by immunoSEQ multiplex PCR; TCRdb keeps only in-frame clonotypes and omits some of them. The table has over 100,000 clones, more than 75% seen once. Sequencing used peripheral blood, obtained 28 days after the second AZD1222 dose. The receptors stem from an adult who received the AZD1222 COVID-19 vaccine.

The chain recombines TRBV6-1 with TRBJ1-3, with unresolved D. Germline V gene data show CDR1 as MNHNS and CDR2 as SASEGT. Between the trimmed V and J ends, which lost 3 bases and 0 bases, there was a span of 9 bases. This CDR3 is built from 15 residues. CDR3 nucleotide sequence: TGTGCCAGCAGTGATCCAGGCAGCTCTGGAAACACCATATATTTT. Its protein is CASSDPGSSGNTIYF.

This clone occurred a few times. V is TRBV19 and J is TRBJ1-2; the D gene is possibly TRBD1 (6 bases). Trimming took 7 bases from V and 3 from J, leaving 9 bases between them. The CDR3 is made up of 12 amino acids. Germline CDR1 is LNHDA and CDR2 is SQIVND (reference sequence). The CDR3 sequence: CASKGGYYGYTF. DNA of the CDR3: TGTGCCAGTAAAGGGGGGTACTATGGCTACACCTTC.

The chain combines TRBV19 with TRBJ1-3, with a weak D call TRBD1 (5 bases). The germline CDR1 and CDR2 sequences are LNHDA and SQIVND (reference sequence). Deletions cut 5 bases from V and 4 bases from J, with 12 bases between. This CDR3 contains 14 residues. CDR3: CASSLRQPGNTIYF. Here the CDR3 DNA reads TGTGCCAGTAGTCTTCGACAGCCCGGAAACACCATATATTTT. The variable domain in full, with the rest retrieved from reference TRBV19 and TRBJ1-3, is DGGITQSPKYLFRKEGQNVTLSCEQNLNHDAMYWYRQDPGQGLRLIYYSQIVNDFQKGDIAEGYSVSREKKESFPLTVTSAQKNPTAFYLCASSLRQPGNTIYFGEGSWLTVV.